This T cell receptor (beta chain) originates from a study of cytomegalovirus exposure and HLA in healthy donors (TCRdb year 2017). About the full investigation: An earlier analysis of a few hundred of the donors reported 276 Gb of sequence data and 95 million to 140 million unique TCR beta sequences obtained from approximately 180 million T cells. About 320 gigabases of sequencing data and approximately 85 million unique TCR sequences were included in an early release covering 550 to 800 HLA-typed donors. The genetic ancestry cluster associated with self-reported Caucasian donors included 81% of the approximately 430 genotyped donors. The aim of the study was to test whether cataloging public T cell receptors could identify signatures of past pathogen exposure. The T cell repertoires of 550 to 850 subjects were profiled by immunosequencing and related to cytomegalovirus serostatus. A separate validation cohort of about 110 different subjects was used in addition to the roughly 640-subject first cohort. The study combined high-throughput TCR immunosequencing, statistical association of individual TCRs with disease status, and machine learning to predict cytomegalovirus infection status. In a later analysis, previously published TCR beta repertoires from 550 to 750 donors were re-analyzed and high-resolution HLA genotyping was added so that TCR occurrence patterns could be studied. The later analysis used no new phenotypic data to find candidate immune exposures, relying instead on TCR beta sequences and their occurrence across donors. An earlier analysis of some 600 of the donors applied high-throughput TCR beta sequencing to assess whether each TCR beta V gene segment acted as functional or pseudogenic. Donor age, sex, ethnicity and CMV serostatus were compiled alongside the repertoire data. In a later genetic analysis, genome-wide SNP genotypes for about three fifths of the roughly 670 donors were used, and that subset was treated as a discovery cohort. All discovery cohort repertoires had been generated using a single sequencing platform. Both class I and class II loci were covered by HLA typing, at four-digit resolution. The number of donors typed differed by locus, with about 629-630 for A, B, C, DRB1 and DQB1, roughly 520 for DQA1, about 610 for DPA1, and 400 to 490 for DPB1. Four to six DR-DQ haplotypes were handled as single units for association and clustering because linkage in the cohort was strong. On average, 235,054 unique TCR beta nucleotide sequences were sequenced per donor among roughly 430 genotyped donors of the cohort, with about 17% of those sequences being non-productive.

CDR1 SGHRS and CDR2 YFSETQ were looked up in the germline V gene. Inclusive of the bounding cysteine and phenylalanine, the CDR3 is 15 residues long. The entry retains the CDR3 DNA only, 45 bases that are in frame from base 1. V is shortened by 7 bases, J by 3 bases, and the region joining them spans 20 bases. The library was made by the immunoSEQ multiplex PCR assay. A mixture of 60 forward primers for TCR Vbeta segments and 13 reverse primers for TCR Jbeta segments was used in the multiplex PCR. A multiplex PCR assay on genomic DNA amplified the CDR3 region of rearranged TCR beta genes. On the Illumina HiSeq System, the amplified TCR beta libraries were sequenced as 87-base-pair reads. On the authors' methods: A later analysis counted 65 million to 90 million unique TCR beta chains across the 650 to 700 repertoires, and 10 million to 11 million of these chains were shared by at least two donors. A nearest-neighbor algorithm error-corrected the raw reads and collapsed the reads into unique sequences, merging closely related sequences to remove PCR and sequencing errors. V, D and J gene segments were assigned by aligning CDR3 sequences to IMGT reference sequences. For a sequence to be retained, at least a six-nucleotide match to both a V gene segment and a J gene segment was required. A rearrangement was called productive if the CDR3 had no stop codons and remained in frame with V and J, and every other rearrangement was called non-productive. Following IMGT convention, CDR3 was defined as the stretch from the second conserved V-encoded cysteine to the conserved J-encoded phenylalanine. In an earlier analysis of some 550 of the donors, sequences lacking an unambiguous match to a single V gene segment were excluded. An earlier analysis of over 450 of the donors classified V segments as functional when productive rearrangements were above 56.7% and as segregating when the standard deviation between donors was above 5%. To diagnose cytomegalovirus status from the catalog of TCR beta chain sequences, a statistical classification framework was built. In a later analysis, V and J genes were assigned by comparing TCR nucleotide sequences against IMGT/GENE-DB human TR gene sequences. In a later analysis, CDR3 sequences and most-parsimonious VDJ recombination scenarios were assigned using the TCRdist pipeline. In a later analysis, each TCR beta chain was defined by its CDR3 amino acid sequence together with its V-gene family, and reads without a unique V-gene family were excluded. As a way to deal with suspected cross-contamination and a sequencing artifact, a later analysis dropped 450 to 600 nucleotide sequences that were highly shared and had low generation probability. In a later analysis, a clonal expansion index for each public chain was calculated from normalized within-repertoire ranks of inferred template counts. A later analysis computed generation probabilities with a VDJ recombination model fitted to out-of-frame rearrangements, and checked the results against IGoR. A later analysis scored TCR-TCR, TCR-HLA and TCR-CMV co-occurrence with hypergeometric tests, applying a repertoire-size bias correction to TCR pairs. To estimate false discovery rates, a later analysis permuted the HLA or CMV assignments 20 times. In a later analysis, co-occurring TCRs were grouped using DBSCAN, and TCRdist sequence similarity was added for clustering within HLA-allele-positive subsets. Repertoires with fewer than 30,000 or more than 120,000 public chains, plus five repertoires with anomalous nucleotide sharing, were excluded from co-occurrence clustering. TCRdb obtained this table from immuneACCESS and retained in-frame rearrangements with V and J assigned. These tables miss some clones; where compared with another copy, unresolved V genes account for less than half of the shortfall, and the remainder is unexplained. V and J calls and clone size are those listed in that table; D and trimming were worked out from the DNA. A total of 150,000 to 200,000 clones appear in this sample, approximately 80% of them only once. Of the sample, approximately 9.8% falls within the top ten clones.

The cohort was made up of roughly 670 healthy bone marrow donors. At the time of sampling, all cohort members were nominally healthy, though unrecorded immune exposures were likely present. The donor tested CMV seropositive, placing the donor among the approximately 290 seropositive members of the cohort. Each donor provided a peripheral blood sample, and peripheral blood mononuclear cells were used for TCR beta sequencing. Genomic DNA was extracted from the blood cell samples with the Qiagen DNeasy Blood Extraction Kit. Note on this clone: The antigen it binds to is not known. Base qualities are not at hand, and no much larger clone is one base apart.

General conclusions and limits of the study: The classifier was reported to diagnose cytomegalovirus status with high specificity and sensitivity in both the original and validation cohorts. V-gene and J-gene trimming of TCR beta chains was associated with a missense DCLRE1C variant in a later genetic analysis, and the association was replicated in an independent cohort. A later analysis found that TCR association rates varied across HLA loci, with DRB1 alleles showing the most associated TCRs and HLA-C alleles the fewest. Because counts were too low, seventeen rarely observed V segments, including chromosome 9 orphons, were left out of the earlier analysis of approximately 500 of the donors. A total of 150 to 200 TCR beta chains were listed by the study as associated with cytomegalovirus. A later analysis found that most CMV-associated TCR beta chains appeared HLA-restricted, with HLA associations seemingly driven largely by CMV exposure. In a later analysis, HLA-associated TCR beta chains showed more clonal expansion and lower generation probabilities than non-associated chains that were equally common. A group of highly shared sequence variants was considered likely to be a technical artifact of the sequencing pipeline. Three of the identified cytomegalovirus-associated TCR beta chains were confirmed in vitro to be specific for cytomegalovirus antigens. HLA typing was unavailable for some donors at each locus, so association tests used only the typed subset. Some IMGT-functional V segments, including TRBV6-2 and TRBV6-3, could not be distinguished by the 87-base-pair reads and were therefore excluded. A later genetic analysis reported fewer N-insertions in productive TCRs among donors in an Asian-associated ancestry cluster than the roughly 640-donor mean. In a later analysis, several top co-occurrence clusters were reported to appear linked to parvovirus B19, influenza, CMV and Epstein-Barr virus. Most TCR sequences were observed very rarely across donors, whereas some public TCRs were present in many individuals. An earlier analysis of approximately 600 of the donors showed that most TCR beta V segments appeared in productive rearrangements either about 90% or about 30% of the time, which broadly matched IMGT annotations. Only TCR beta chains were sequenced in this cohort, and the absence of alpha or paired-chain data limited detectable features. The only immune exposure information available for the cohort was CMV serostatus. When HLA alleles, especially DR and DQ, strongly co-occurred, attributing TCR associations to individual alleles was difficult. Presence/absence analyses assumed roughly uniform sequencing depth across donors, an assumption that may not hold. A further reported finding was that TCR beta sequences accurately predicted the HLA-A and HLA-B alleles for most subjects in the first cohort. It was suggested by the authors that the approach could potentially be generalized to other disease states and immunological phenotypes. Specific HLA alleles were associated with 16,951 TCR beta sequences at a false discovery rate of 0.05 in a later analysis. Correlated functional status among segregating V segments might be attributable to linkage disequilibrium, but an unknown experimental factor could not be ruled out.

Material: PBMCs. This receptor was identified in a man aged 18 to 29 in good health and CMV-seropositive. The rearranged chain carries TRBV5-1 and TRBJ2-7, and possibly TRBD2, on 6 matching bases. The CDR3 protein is CASGQGEEVIYEQYF. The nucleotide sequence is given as TGCGCCAGCGGCCAAGGGGAGGAGGTTATCTACGAGCAGTACTTC.